This TCR beta chain was profiled in a study of graft-versus-host responses after intestinal transplantation. Overall study results and limits: Researchers found GvH clones in recipient marrow, and some showed up first in ileum or blood.

A remark on this clone: Its specificity is not known.

Clones were read by immunoSEQ multiplex PCR, and TCRdb kept only the in-frame ones, dropping some. This sample has around 20,000 clones, with approximately 90% found just once. This specimen consisted of PBMCs, obtained approximately 56 weeks after transplant. The clonotype was recovered from a human patient who received an intestinal transplant, so some T cells may come from the graft donor.

As DNA, the CDR3 is TGTGCCACACACAAAGGGGGGGCCCCGAACACTGAAGCTTTCTTT. Protein: CATHKGGAPNTEAFF. This rearrangement joins TRBV6-5 to TRBJ1-1, with a possible D match to TRBD1 (6 bases). Trimming shortened V by 10 bases and J by 1 base, and 19 bases separated the two germline ends. The germline gives CDR1 MNHEY, CDR2 SVGAGI. The CDR3 loop spans 15 amino acids.